This TCR beta chain was retrieved from a study of cytomegalovirus exposure and HLA in healthy donors. Whole-study context: Tens of millions of unique TCRs from HLA-typed donors made up an early data release.

The study, taken as a whole, reports: TCR beta V- and J-gene trimming was later associated with a missense DCLRE1C variant. The productive fraction for most TCR beta V segments was about 87% or about 30% in an earlier analysis.

The germline V gene has CDR1 LGHNA and CDR2 YSLEER. Trimming took 4 bases from V and 8 from J, leaving 14 bases between them. CDR3 length equals 13 residues. Comments on this clone: What it recognizes is unknown.

Primers for the PCR totalled 60 Vbeta and 13 Jbeta. In the original workflow: In a later analysis, of tens of millions of unique beta chains, 9 million to 11 million appeared in at least two donors. Here immunoSEQ multiplex PCR was the method, and the copy in TCRdb shows in-frame clones only, minus some. D and trimming come from the DNA, and the V and J calls and clone size come from that table. The data contain 150,000 or so clones, 65% to 90% of them seen just once; the ten biggest clones take up around 6.6%. The gene calls are TRBV4-3 and TRBJ1-2; D is perhaps TRBD1 (6 bases). This TCR was recovered from a woman in her fifties or sixties in good health and CMV-seropositive. The sample consisted of PBMCs. CDR3 DNA sequence: TGCGCCAGCAGCCGCACTCAGGGGATGGGCTACACCTTC. This codes for CASSRTQGMGYTF.